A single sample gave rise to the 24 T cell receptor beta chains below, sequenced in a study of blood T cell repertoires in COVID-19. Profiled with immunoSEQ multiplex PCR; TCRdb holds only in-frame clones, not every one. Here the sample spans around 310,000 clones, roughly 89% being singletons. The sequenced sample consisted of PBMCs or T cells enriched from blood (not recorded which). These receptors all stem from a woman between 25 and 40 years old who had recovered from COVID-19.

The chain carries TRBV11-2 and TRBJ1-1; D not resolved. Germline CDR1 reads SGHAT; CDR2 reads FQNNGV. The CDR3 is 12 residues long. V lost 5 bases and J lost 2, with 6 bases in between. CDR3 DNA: TGTGCCAGCAGCCGAGGAAACACTGAAGCTTTCTTT. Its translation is CASSRGNTEAFF.

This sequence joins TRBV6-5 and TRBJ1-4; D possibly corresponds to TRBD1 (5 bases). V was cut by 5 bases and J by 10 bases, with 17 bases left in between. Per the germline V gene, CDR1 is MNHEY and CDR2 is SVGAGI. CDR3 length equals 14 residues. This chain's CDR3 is CASSRGRLGGKLFF. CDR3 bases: TGTGCCAGCAGTCGAGGGCGGCTCGGGGGAAAACTGTTTTTT.

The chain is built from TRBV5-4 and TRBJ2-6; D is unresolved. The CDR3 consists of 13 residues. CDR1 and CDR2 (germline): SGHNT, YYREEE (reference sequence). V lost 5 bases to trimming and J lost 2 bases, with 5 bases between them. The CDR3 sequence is CASRAAGANVLTF. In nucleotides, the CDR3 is TGTGCCAGCAGGGCGGCTGGGGCCAACGTCCTGACTTTC. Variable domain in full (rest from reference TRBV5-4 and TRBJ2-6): ETGVTQSPTHLIKTRGQQVTLRCSSQSGHNTVSWYQQALGQGPQFIFQYYREEENGRGNFPPRFSGLQFPNYSSELNVNALELDDSALYLCASRAAGANVLTFGAGSRLTVL.

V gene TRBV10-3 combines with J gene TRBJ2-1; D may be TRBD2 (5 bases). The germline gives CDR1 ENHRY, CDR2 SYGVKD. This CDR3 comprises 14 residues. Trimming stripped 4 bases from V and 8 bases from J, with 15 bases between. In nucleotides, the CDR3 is TGTGCCATCAGTGTTCTAGCCCCCACGGATGAGCAGTTCTTC. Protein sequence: CAISVLAPTDEQFF.

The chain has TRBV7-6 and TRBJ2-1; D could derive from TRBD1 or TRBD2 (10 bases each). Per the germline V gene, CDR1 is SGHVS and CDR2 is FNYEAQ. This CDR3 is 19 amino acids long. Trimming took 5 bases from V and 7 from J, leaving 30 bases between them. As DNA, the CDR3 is TGTGCCAGCAGCCCTCGACAGGGGGCAAGCGGGAGGGCCATTAATGAGCAGTTCTTC. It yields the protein CASSPRQGASGRAINEQFF.

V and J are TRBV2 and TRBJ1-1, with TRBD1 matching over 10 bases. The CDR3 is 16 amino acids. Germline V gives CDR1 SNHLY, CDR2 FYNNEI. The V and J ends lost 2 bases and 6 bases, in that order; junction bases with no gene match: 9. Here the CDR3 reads CASSELGTGVIPEAFF. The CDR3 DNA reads TGTGCCAGCAGTGAACTTGGGACAGGGGTTATTCCTGAAGCTTTCTTT.

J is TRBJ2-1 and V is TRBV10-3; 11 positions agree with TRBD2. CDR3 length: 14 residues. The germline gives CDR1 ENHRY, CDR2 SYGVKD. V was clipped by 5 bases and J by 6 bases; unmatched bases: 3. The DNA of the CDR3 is TGTGCCATCAGTCCCGGGACTAGCGGCAATGAGCAGTTCTTC. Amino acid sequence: CAISPGTSGNEQFF.

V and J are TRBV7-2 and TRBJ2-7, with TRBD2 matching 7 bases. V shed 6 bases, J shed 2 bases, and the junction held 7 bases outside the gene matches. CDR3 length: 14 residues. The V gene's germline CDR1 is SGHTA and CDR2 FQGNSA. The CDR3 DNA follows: TGTGCCAGCAGTAGGACTAGTTACACCTACGAGCAGTACTTC. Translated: CASSRTSYTYEQYF.

CDR3 bases: TGCGCCAGCAGCCAACGACTAGCGGCCCGCTCGAACACCGGGGAGCTGTTTTTT. Its protein is CASSQRLAARSNTGELFF. The chain couples TRBV4-1 to TRBJ2-2; TRBD2 matches 9 bases. With V trimmed by 2 bases and J by 0 bases, 7 bases remained unmatched. The CDR3 length is 18 residues. The germline CDR1 and CDR2 sequences are MGHRA and YSYEKL.

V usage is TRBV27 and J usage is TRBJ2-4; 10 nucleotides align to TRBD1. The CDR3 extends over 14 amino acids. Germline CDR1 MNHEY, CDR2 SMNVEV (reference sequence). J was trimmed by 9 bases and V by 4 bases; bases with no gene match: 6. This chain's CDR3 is CASSSGQGWGIQYF. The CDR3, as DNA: TGTGCCAGCAGTTCGGGACAGGGGTGGGGCATTCAGTACTTC.

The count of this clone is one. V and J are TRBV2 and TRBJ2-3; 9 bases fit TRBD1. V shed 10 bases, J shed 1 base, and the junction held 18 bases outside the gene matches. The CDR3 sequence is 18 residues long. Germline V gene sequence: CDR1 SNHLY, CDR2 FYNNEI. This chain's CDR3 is CAINRDRAGRGGTDTQYF. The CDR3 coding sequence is TGTGCCATCAACCGGGACAGGGCAGGGCGCGGCGGCACAGATACGCAGTATTTT.

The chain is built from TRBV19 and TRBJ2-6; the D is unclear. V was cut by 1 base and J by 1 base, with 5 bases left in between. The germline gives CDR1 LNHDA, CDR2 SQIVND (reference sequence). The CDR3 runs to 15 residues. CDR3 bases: TGTGCCAGTAGTATAGCACGGTCTGGGGCCAACGTCCTGACTTTC. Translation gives CASSIARSGANVLTF.

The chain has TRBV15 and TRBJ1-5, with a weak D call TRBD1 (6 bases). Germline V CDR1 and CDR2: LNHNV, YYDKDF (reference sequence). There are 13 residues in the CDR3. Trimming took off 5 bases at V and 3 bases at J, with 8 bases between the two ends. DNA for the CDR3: TGTGCCACCAGCGGACAGAACAATCAGCCCCAGCATTTT. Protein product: CATSGQNNQPQHF.

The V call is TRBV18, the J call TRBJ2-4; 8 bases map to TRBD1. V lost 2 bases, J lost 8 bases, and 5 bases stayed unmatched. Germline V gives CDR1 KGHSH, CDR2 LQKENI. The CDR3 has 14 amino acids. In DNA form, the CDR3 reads TGTGCCAGCTCACCAGGGACAGGATGGGACATTCAGTACTTC. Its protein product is CASSPGTGWDIQYF.

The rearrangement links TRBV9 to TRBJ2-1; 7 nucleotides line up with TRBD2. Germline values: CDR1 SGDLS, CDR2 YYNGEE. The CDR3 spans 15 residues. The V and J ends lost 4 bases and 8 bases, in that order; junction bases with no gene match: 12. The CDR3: CASSFSGTKIHEQFF. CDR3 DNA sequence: TGTGCCAGCAGCTTTTCCGGGACTAAAATTCATGAGCAGTTCTTC.

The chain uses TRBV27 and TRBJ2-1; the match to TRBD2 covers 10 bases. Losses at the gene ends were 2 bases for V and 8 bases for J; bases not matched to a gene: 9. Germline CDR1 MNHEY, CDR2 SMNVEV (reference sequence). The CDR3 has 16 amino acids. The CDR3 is CASSLVASGSTDEQFF. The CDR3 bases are TGTGCCAGCAGTTTAGTGGCTAGCGGGAGTACCGATGAGCAGTTCTTC.

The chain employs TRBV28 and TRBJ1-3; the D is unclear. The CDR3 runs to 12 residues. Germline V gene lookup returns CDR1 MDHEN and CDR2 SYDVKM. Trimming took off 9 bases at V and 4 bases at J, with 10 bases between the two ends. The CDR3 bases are TGTGCCAGTCAGAATAGCGGAAACACCATATATTTT. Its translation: CASQNSGNTIYF.

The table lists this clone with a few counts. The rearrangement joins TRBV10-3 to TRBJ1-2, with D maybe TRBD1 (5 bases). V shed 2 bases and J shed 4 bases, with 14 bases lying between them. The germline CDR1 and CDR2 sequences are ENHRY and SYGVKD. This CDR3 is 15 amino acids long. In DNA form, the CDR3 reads TGTGCCATCAGTGAGGGCCAGGGAATTTCCTATGGCTACACCTTC. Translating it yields CAISEGQGISYGYTF.

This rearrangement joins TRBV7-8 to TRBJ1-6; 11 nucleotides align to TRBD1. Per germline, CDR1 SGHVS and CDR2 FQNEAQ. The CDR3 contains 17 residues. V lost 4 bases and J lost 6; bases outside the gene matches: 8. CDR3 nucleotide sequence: TGTGCCAGCAGCTCCCGGACAGGGGGCGCGTTTAATTCACCCCTCCACTTT. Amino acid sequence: CASSSRTGGAFNSPLHF.

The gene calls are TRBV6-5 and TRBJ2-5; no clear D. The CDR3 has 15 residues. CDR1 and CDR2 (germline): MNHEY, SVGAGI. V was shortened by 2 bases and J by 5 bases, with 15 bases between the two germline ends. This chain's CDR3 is CASSYNLGPSETQYF. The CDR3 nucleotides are TGTGCCAGCAGTTACAATCTAGGTCCCTCGGAGACCCAGTACTTC.

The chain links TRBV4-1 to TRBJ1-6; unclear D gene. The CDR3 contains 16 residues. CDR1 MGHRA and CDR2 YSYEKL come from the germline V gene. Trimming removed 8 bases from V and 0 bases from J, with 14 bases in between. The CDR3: CASSLTTSSYNSPLHF. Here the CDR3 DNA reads TGCGCCAGCTCCCTTACTACGAGCTCCTATAATTCACCCCTCCACTTT.

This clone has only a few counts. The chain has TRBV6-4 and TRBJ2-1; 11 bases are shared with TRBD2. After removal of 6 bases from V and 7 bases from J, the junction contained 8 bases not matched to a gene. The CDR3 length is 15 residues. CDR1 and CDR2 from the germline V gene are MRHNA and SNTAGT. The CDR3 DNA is TGTGCCAGCAGCACTAGCGGGAGTCGAGTAAATGAGCAGTTCTTC. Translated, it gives CASSTSGSRVNEQFF.

CDR3 in amino acids: CASSQTVPGELFF. The CDR3 region has the DNA TGTGCCAGCAGCCAGACAGTCCCCGGGGAGCTGTTTTTT. The rearrangement uses TRBV12-3 or TRBV12-4 and TRBJ2-2; weak D call: TRBD1 (5 bases). V lost 6 bases, J lost 6 bases, and 11 bases lay in between. The length of the CDR3 is 13 residues.

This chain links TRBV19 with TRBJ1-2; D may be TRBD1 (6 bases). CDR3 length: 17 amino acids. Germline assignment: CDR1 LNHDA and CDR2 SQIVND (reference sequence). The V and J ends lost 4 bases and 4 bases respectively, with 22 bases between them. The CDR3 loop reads CASSTLQGSGSLYGYTF. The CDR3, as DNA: TGTGCCAGTAGTACCCTACAGGGCTCAGGCTCCCTCTATGGCTACACCTTC.